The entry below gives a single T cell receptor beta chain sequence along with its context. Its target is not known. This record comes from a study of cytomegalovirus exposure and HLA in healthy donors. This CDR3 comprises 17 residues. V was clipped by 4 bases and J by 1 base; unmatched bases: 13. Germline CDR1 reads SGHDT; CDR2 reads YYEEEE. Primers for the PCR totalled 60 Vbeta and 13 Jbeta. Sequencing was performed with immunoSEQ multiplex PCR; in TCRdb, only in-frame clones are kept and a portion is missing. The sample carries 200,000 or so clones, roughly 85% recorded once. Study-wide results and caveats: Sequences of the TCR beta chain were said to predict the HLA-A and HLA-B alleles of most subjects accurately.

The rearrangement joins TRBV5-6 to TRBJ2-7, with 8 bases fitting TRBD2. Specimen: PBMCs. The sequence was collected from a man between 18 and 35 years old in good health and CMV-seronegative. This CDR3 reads CASSPAWVAGKSYEQYF. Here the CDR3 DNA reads TGTGCCAGCAGCCCGGCCTGGGTAGCGGGAAAATCCTACGAGCAGTACTTC. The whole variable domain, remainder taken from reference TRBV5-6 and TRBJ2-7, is DAGVTQSPTHLIKTRGQQVTLRCSPKSGHDTVSWYQQALGQGPQFIFQYYEEEERQRGNFPDRFSGHQFPNYSSELNVNALLLGDSALYLCASSPAWVAGKSYEQYFGPGTRLTVT.